The 11 T cell receptor beta chains listed next were all sequenced from one sample in a study of T cell responses to AZD1222 COVID-19 vaccine. The repertoire was sequenced with immunoSEQ multiplex PCR; TCRdb's copy has only in-frame clones and lacks some. This table holds 110,000 to 150,000 clones, approximately 90% found once. The specimen was peripheral blood, collected 28 days after the second AZD1222 dose. All receptors come from an adult who received the AZD1222 COVID-19 vaccine.

The J gene is TRBJ2-5, the V gene TRBV12-3 or TRBV12-4; maybe TRBD1 (5 bases). The CDR3 covers 13 residues. Trimming cost V 2 bases and J 6 bases, with 10 bases left between them. The CDR3: CASSLQDSQTQYF. The DNA for the CDR3 is TGTGCCAGCAGTTTACAAGACAGTCAGACCCAGTACTTC.

The gene calls are TRBV3-1 (or the pseudogene TRBV3-2) and TRBJ1-1, with no clear D. The CDR3 contains 12 residues. Looked up from germline, CDR1 is LGHDT and CDR2 is YNNKEL (reference sequence). Trimming shortened V by 5 bases and J by 3 bases, and 7 bases separated the two germline ends. The DNA of the CDR3 is TGTGCCAGCAGCATATGGGACACTGAAGCTTTCTTT. Its protein is CASSIWDTEAFF.

This sequence joins TRBV27 and TRBJ1-5; maybe TRBD1 (6 bases). The ends were cut back, 6 bases at V and 7 bases at J, with 16 bases in the middle. Germline CDR1 MNHEY, CDR2 SMNVEV (reference sequence). This CDR3 comprises 14 residues. CDR3 in amino acids: CASRVQGREQPQHF. As DNA, the CDR3 is TGTGCCAGCAGAGTACAGGGAAGGGAGCAGCCCCAGCATTTT.

This chain uses TRBV5-5 with TRBJ2-2; 12 bases are a match to TRBD1. The CDR3 totals 16 residues. From germline, CDR1 is SGHKS and CDR2 YYEKEE (reference sequence). Germline trimming cut 4 bases from V and 7 bases from J; bases unmatched to any gene: 8. CDR3 sequence (DNA): TGTGCCAGCAGCGTCCGGGACAGGGGGCGCGGCGGGGAGCTGTTTTTT. Translating it yields CASSVRDRGRGGELFF.

The rearrangement links TRBV6-5 to TRBJ1-1, with D hard to call. CDR1 is MNHEY, CDR2 SVGAGI, per germline. V gave up 3 bases and J gave up 6 bases, with 11 bases separating them. The CDR3 is 13 residues long. As DNA, the CDR3 is TGTGCCAGCAGTTATAGGATTTCTTCTGAAGCTTTCTTT. Its translation: CASSYRISSEAFF.

V usage is TRBV5-5 and J usage is TRBJ1-2; D not certain. This CDR3 region has 13 residues. The ends were cut back, 0 bases at V and 3 bases at J, with 6 bases in the middle. Germline assignment: CDR1 SGHKS and CDR2 YYEKEE (reference sequence). In DNA, the CDR3 is TGTGCCAGCAGCTTGGGGACGGACTATGGCTACACCTTC. Amino acid sequence: CASSLGTDYGYTF.

This chain connects TRBV5-1 to TRBJ2-7, with D unresolved. Trimming removed 0 bases from V and 0 bases from J, with 7 bases in between. The V gene's germline CDR1 is SGHRS and CDR2 YFSETQ. The CDR3 is made up of 14 amino acids. CDR3 loop: CASSLGTASYEQYF. The CDR3 DNA is TGCGCCAGCAGCTTGGGGACGGCCTCCTACGAGCAGTACTTC. Full variable domain (rest looked up from reference TRBV5-1 and TRBJ2-7): KAGVTQTPRYLIKTRGQQVTLSCSPISGHRSVSWYQQTPGQGLQFLFEYFSETQRNKGNFPGRFSGRQFSNSRSEMNVSTLELGDSALYLCASSLGTASYEQYFGPGTRLTVT.

The rearrangement joins TRBV27 to TRBJ1-5; no firm D call. CDR1 and CDR2 (germline): MNHEY, SMNVEV (reference sequence). V lost 2 bases and J lost 7, with 12 bases in between. CDR3 length: 14 amino acids. The CDR3 DNA is TGTGCCAGCAGTTTAACGGGAGTAGGCCAGCCCCAGCATTTT. As protein: CASSLTGVGQPQHF.

V and J are TRBV7-2 and TRBJ1-5; 12 nucleotides align to TRBD1. The ends lost 5 bases at V and 5 bases at J; junction bases unmatched: 4. Germline V gene lookup returns CDR1 SGHTA and CDR2 FQGNSA. The CDR3 contains 15 residues. In nucleotides, the CDR3 is TGTGCCAGCAGCCTATGGGACAGGGGGCATCAGCCCCAGCATTTT. Translating gives CASSLWDRGHQPQHF.

The chain carries TRBV9 and TRBJ2-2, with D possibly being TRBD2 (5 bases). Trimming took off 6 bases at V and 1 base at J, with 10 bases between the two ends. The CDR3 has 14 amino acids. The germline V gene has CDR1 SGDLS and CDR2 YYNGEE. This CDR3 reads CASKEAENTGELFF. In nucleotides, the CDR3 is TGTGCCAGCAAGGAGGCGGAGAACACCGGGGAGCTGTTTTTT.

The CDR3 loop is CASSSGLPEQFF. The CDR3 DNA follows: TGTGCCAGCAGCTCGGGACTACCCGAGCAGTTCTTC. The chain uses TRBV5-6 and TRBJ2-1; 7 positions agree with TRBD2. CDR3 length: 12 residues. The V gene's germline CDR1 is SGHDT and CDR2 YYEEEE. The junction had 4 bases not matched to a gene; V was cut back by 3 bases and J by 10 bases.